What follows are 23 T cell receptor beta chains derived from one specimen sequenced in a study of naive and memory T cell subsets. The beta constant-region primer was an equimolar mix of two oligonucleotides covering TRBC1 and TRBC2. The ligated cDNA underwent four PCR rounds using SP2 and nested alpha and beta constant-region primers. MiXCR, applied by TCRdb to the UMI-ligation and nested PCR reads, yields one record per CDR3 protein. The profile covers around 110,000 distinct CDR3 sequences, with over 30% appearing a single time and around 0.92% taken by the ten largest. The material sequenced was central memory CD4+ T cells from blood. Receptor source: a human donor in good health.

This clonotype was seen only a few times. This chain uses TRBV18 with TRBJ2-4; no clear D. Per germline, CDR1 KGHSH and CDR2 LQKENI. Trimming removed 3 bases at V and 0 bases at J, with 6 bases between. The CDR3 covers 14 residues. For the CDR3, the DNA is TGTGCCAGCTCACCCGGGCTAGCCAAAAACATTCAGTACTTC. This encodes CASSPGLAKNIQYF.

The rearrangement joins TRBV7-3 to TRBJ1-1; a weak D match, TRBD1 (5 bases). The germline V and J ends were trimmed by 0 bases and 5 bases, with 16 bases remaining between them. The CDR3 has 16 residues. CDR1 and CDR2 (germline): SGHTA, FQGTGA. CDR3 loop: CASSLTPVIGGTEAFF. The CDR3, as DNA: TGTGCCAGCAGCTTAACCCCGGTAATCGGGGGAACTGAAGCTTTCTTT.

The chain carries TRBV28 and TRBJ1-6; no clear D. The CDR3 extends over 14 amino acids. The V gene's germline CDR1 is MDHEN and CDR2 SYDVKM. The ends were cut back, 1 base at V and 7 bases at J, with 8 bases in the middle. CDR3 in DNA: TGTGCCAGCAGTTTATACCCCCCGAATTCACCCCTCCACTTT. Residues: CASSLYPPNSPLHF.

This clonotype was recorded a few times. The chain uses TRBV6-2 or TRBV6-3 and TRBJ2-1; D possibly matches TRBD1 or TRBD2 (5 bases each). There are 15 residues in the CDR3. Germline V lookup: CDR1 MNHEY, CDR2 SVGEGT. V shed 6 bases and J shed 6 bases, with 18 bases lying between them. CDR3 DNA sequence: TGTGCCAGCAGCCTAGGGACGGGCGGTACCAATGAGCAGTTCTTC. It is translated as CASSLGTGGTNEQFF.

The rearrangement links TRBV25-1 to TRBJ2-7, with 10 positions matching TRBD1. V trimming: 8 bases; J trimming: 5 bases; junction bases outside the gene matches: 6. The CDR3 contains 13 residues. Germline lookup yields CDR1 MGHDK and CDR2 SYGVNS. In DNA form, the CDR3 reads TGTGCCAGCCAGGACAGGGGGGTCCACGAGCAGTACTTC. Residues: CASQDRGVHEQYF.

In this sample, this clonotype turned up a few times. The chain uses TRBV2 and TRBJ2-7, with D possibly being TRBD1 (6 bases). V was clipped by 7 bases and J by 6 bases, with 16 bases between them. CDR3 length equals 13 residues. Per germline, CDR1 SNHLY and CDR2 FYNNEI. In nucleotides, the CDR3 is TGTGCCAGCAACAGGGATGGTCTCTTCGAGCAGTACTTC. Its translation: CASNRDGLFEQYF.

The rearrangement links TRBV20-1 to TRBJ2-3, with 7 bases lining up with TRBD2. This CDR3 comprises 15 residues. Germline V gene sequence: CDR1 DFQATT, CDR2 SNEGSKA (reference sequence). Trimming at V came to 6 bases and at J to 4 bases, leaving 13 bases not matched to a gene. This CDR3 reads CSAPEGGQSPDTQYF. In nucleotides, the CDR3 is TGCAGTGCCCCAGAGGGAGGGCAGTCACCAGATACGCAGTATTTT.

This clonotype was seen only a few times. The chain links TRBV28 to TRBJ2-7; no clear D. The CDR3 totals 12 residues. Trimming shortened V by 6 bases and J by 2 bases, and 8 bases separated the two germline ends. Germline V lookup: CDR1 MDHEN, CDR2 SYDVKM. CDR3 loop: CASSSRPYEQYF. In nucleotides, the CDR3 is TGTGCCAGCAGCTCCAGGCCCTACGAGCAGTACTTC.

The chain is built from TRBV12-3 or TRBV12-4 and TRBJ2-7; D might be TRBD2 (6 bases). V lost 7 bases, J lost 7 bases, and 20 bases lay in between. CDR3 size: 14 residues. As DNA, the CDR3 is TGTGCCAGCAAACGCCACCGGGAGTCTTGGGAGCAGTACTTC. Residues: CASKRHRESWEQYF.

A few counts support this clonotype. CDR3 DNA sequence: TGTGCCAGCAGTTTTCGAGGGGGCGTATCGGAAGGCTACACCTTC. Protein sequence: CASSFRGGVSEGYTF. The J gene is TRBJ1-2, the V gene TRBV28, with 7 bases lining up with TRBD1. Germline V gives CDR1 MDHEN, CDR2 SYDVKM. CDR3 length: 15 amino acids. Trimming at V came to 3 bases and at J to 8 bases, leaving 12 bases not matched to a gene.

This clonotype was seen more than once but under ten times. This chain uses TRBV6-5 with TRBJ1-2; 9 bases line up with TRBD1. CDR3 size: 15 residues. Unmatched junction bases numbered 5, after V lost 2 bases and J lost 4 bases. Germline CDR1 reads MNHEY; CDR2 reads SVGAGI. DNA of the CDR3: TGTGCCAGCAGTTACCGGGGACAGGGAAGCTATGGCTACACCTTC. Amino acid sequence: CASSYRGQGSYGYTF.

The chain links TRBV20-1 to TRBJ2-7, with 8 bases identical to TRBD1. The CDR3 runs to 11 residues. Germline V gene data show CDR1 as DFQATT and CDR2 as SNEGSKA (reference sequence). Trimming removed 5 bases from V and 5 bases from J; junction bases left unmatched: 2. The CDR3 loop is CSAQGAHEQYF. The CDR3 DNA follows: TGCAGTGCTCAGGGGGCCCACGAGCAGTACTTC.

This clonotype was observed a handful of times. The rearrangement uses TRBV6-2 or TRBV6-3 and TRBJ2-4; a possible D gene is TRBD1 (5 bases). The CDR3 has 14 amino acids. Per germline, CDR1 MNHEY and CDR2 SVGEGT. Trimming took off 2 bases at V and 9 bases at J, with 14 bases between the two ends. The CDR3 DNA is TGTGCCAGCAGTTACGGGGCGTTTCGAGGCATTCAGTACTTC. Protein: CASSYGAFRGIQYF.

CDR3 sequence: CASSFSGGGNQPQHF. The CDR3 coding sequence is TGTGCCAGCAGTTTTTCGGGGGGTGGCAATCAGCCCCAGCATTTT. This sequence joins TRBV28 and TRBJ1-5, with D perhaps TRBD1 (5 bases). V was clipped by 3 bases and J by 2 bases, with 11 bases between them. The CDR3 consists of 15 residues. From germline, CDR1 is MDHEN and CDR2 SYDVKM.

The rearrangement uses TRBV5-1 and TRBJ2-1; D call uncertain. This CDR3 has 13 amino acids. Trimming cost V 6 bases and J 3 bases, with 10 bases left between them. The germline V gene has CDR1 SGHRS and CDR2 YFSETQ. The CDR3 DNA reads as TGCGCCAGCACTCTTTCAGGCTACAATGAGCAGTTCTTC. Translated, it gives CASTLSGYNEQFF.

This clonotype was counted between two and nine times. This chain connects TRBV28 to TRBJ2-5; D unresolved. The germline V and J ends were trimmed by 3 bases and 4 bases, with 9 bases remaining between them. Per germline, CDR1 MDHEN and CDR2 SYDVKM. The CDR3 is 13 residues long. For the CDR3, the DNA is TGTGCCAGCAGTTTCCCCTCCGGAGAGACCCAGTACTTC. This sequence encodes CASSFPSGETQYF.

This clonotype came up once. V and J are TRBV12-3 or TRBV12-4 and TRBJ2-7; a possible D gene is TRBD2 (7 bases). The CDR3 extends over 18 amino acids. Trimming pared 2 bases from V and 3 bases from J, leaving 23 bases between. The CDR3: CASSLFRGARGPIYEQYF. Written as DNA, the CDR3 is TGTGCCAGCAGTTTATTTCGGGGGGCTAGGGGACCGATCTACGAGCAGTACTTC.

The DNA of the CDR3 is TGCAGCGTTCTAACCGGGGCCCGAGAGACCCAGTACTTC. Translation: CSVLTGARETQYF. This chain connects TRBV29-1 to TRBJ2-5; TRBD1 or TRBD2 may be the D gene (5 bases each). The germline V gene has CDR1 SQVTM and CDR2 ANQGSEA. The ends were cut back, 5 bases at V and 4 bases at J, with 14 bases in the middle. The CDR3 has 13 residues.

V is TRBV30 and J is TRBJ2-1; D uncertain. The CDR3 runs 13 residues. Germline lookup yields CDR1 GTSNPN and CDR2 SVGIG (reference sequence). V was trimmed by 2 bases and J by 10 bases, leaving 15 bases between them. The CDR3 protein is CAWSFSRNGEQFF. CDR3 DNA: TGTGCCTGGAGTTTTTCTAGGAATGGGGAGCAGTTCTTC.

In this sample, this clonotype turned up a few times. The CDR3 spells CASSKGESGLGAQYF. CDR3 DNA: TGTGCCAGTAGCAAAGGCGAAAGTGGACTGGGCGCCCAGTACTTC. The chain uses TRBV7-8 and TRBJ2-5; tentative D call: TRBD2 (5 bases). This CDR3 contains 15 residues. Germline loops: CDR1 SGHVS, CDR2 FQNEAQ. V lost 9 bases, J lost 9 bases, and 26 bases lay in between.

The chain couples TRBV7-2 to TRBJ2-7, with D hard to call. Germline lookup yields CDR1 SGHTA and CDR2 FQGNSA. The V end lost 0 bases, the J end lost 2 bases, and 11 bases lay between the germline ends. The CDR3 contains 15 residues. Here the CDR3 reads CASSLAFNPAYEQYF. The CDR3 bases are TGTGCCAGCAGCTTAGCTTTCAACCCAGCCTACGAGCAGTACTTC.

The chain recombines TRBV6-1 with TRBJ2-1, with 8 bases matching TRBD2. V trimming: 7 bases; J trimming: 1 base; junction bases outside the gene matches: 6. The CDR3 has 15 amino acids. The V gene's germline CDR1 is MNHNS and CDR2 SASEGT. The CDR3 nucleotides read TGTGCCAGCATGCTGACTAGCGCATCCTACAATGAGCAGTTCTTC. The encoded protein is CASMLTSASYNEQFF.

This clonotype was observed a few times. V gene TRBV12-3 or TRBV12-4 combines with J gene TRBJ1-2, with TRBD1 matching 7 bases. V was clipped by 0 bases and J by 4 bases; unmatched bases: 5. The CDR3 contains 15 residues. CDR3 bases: TGTGCCAGCAGTTTAGCGCTACAGGGGATCTATGGCTACACCTTC. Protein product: CASSLALQGIYGYTF.